These 28 T cell receptor beta chains were sequenced from one sample in a study of blood T cell repertoires in COVID-19. The table came from immunoSEQ multiplex PCR; TCRdb's copy has only in-frame clones and leaves some out. The sample comprises roughly 260,000 clones, about 89% of which are singletons, and roughly 9.8% rests with the top ten. Sequencing was performed on peripheral blood. The receptor set was obtained from a man aged 35 to 55 who had recovered from COVID-19.

In regard to this clone: This same CDR3 is encoded by further DNA sequences in the sample. The CDR3 region is CASSGGGSSYEQYF. The CDR3 DNA is TGTGCCAGTAGCGGGGGAGGGAGCTCCTACGAGCAGTACTTC. The chain links TRBV19 to TRBJ2-7; TRBD2 matches at 7 bases. The CDR3 consists of 14 residues. V lost 6 bases and J lost 0; bases outside the gene matches: 5. Germline CDR1 reads LNHDA; CDR2 reads SQIVND (reference sequence).

The chain links TRBV6-6 to TRBJ2-5, with 9 bases that match TRBD2. This CDR3 is 15 amino acids long. The V and J ends lost 0 bases and 8 bases, in that order; junction bases with no gene match: 7. The germline CDR1 and CDR2 sequences are MNHNY and SVGAGI (reference sequence). The CDR3 spells CASSYSAGGLATQYF. The CDR3 DNA reads TGTGCCAGCAGTTACTCAGCGGGGGGCTTGGCAACCCAGTACTTC.

The rearrangement joins TRBV12-5 to TRBJ1-2, with D maybe TRBD1 (5 bases). Germline V lookup: CDR1 LGHNT, CDR2 FRNRAP. This CDR3 region has 14 residues. V was shortened by 0 bases and J by 10 bases, with 15 bases between the two germline ends. The CDR3 coding sequence is TGTGCTAGTGGTTTGGTACTCGGGCAGGGCTACTACACCTTC. Its protein product is CASGLVLGQGYYTF.

This chain uses TRBV19 with TRBJ2-3, with D hard to call. The CDR3 is 12 amino acids. Per germline, CDR1 LNHDA and CDR2 SQIVND (reference sequence). Trimming cost V 6 bases and J 3 bases, with 7 bases left between them. CDR3 coding DNA: TGTGCCAGTAGCACAAGAACAGATACGCAGTATTTT. Translating it yields CASSTRTDTQYF. Supplemented by reference TRBV19 and TRBJ2-3, the full variable domain reads DGGITQSPKYLFRKEGQNVTLSCEQNLNHDAMYWYRQDPGQGLRLIYYSQIVNDFQKGDIAEGYSVSREKKESFPLTVTSAQKNPTAFYLCASSTRTDTQYFGPGTRLTVL.

V gene TRBV3-1 (or the pseudogene TRBV3-2) combines with J gene TRBJ2-1, with D possibly TRBD1 on 6 matching bases. Germline CDR1 LGHDT, CDR2 YNNKEL (reference sequence). V was pared by 4 bases and J by 0 bases, with 25 bases between. The CDR3 length is 20 residues. CDR3 nucleotides: TGTGCCAGCAGCCCATATAAGACCCGAGGGGGATTCTTCTCCTACAATGAGCAGTTCTTC. Translation: CASSPYKTRGGFFSYNEQFF.

This chain links TRBV27 with TRBJ1-4; D remains unclear. V was trimmed by 0 bases and J by 2 bases, leaving 10 bases between them. Germline CDR1 is MNHEY and CDR2 is SMNVEV (reference sequence). The CDR3 consists of 16 residues. CDR3 sequence reads: CASSLSWATTNEKLFF. The CDR3 DNA follows: TGTGCCAGCAGTTTATCGTGGGCAACGACTAATGAAAAACTGTTTTTT.

This clone has just a few counts. This chain joins TRBV7-9 and TRBJ2-7; D is unresolved. The V and J ends lost 8 bases and 7 bases respectively, with 15 bases between them. This CDR3 is built from 12 residues. Germline V gives CDR1 SEHNR, CDR2 FQNEAQ (reference sequence). CDR3 nucleotide sequence: TGTGCCAGCTCCTTGGCGTCCCAAGAGCAGTACTTC. As protein: CASSLASQEQYF.

The CDR3 here is CASTPRGASGTSSYEQYF. The CDR3 coding sequence is TGTGCCAGTACCCCCAGGGGGGCTAGCGGGACCAGCTCCTACGAGCAGTACTTC. The chain couples TRBV19 to TRBJ2-7, with 9 positions matching TRBD2. The CDR3 is 18 amino acids. J lost 0 bases, V lost 7 bases, and 16 bases had no gene match. Germline V gene data show CDR1 as LNHDA and CDR2 as SQIVND (reference sequence).

In this sample, this clone turned up once. The gene calls are TRBV19 and TRBJ1-5; 7 bases map to TRBD1. Germline V gene lookup returns CDR1 LNHDA and CDR2 SQIVND (reference sequence). There are 15 residues in the CDR3. Trimming at V came to 3 bases and at J to 2 bases, leaving 4 bases not matched to a gene. The CDR3, as DNA: TGTGCCAGTAGTATCAGACAGGGAGGCAATCAGCCCCAGCATTTT. Amino acid sequence: CASSIRQGGNQPQHF.

The V and J genes are TRBV3-1 (or the pseudogene TRBV3-2) and TRBJ2-7; no firm D call. Looked up from germline, CDR1 is LGHDT and CDR2 is YNNKEL (reference sequence). The CDR3 is 13 amino acids. The V end lost 1 base, the J end lost 6 bases, and 10 bases lay between the germline ends. Here the CDR3 DNA reads TGTGCCAGCAGCCAAGCTTGGCTAGTCGAGCAGTACTTC. It yields the protein CASSQAWLVEQYF.

J is TRBJ2-7 and V is TRBV3-1 (or the pseudogene TRBV3-2), with 7 positions matching TRBD2. With 1 base clipped from V and 7 bases from J, the junction kept 1 base outside the gene matches. Germline values: CDR1 LGHDT, CDR2 YNNKEL (reference sequence). CDR3 length equals 12 residues. DNA of the CDR3: TGTGCCAGCAGCCAAGGGGGAGGGGAGCAGTACTTC. This encodes CASSQGGGEQYF.

The V and J genes are TRBV27 and TRBJ2-7; TRBD1 agrees at 10 bases. The junction had 7 bases not matched to a gene; V was cut back by 5 bases and J by 3 bases. There are 15 residues in the CDR3. Germline CDR1 reads MNHEY; CDR2 reads SMNVEV (reference sequence). The CDR3 region is CASSPTGGASYEQYF. The CDR3 DNA follows: TGTGCCAGCAGTCCGACAGGGGGCGCAAGCTACGAGCAGTACTTC.

The chain recombines TRBV6-5 with TRBJ1-2, with 10 bases identical to TRBD1. CDR3 length: 16 residues. Germline V gene lookup returns CDR1 MNHEY and CDR2 SVGAGI. The V gene end was trimmed by 4 bases and the J gene end by 4 bases; junction bases not matched to a gene: 9. The CDR3 region has the DNA TGTGCCAGCAGTTTCCTTCGGACAGGGGGGGGCTATGGCTACACCTTC. This translates into CASSFLRTGGGYGYTF.

The chain employs TRBV19 and TRBJ2-1, with D perhaps TRBD1 (6 bases). Looked up from germline, CDR1 is LNHDA and CDR2 is SQIVND (reference sequence). The CDR3 is 15 amino acids. Between the trimmed V and J ends, which lost 3 bases and 4 bases, there was a span of 13 bases. The DNA for the CDR3 is TGTGCCAGTAGTATCGAGGGGGTGGGGTACAATGAGCAGTTCTTC. Translation gives CASSIEGVGYNEQFF. Full variable domain (outside the CDR3, taken from reference TRBV19 and TRBJ2-1): DGGITQSPKYLFRKEGQNVTLSCEQNLNHDAMYWYRQDPGQGLRLIYYSQIVNDFQKGDIAEGYSVSREKKESFPLTVTSAQKNPTAFYLCASSIEGVGYNEQFFGPGTRLTVL.

V and J are TRBV27 and TRBJ2-2, with D tentatively TRBD1 (6 bases). Germline CDR1 MNHEY, CDR2 SMNVEV (reference sequence). The CDR3 totals 14 residues. V was trimmed by 7 bases and J by 4 bases, leaving 13 bases between them. CDR3 sequence: CASIRPRGTGELFF. As DNA, the CDR3 is TGTGCCAGCATCCGCCCCAGGGGCACCGGGGAGCTGTTTTTT.

The chain recombines TRBV7-9 with TRBJ2-7; D is perhaps TRBD2 (7 bases). CDR1 is SEHNR, CDR2 FQNEAQ, per germline (reference sequence). V was cut by 0 bases and J by 3 bases, with 9 bases left in between. The CDR3 has 14 amino acids. The CDR3 sequence: CASSLAGGGYEQYF. CDR3 in DNA: TGTGCCAGCAGCTTAGCGGGAGGGGGCTACGAGCAGTACTTC.

The gene calls are TRBV15 and TRBJ1-4; D unresolved. The CDR3 extends over 16 amino acids. Germline CDR1 is LNHNV and CDR2 is YYDKDF (reference sequence). Trimming pared 3 bases from V and 1 base from J, leaving 12 bases between. The CDR3 loop reads CATSRHYQLTNEKLFF. The CDR3 bases are TGTGCCACCAGCAGGCACTACCAGCTAACTAATGAAAAACTGTTTTTT.

CDR3 loop: CASSPWIGAGGPADTQYF. Written as DNA, the CDR3 is TGTGCCAGCAGCCCCTGGATAGGAGCGGGAGGGCCTGCAGATACGCAGTATTTT. The genes are TRBV14 and TRBJ2-3; 10 bases are a match to TRBD2. The CDR3 has 18 amino acids. CDR1 is SGHDN, CDR2 FVKESK, per germline. J was trimmed by 4 bases and V by 4 bases; bases with no gene match: 14.

The chain links TRBV25-1 to TRBJ1-2; TRBD1 is a possible D gene (6 bases). CDR1 and CDR2 (germline): MGHDK, SYGVNS. This CDR3 spans 12 amino acids. Trimming stripped 10 bases from V and 8 bases from J, with 17 bases between. CDR3 sequence (DNA): TGTGCCAACCTGACAGGTAAGGGCGGCTACACCTTC. It specifies CANLTGKGGYTF.

V gene TRBV3-1 (or the pseudogene TRBV3-2) combines with J gene TRBJ2-2; tentatively, D is TRBD2 (5 bases). The CDR3 runs to 18 residues. Germline V gene lookup returns CDR1 LGHDT and CDR2 YNNKEL (reference sequence). The V end lost 0 bases, the J end lost 1 base, and 15 bases lay between the germline ends. The CDR3 DNA reads TGTGCCAGCAGCCAAGAATATCGGTTTACTAGGAACACCGGGGAGCTGTTTTTT. Residues: CASSQEYRFTRNTGELFF.

This clone was seen only once. The chain combines TRBV9 with TRBJ2-1; possible D gene TRBD2, 6 bases. CDR3 length: 16 amino acids. Germline V gene sequence: CDR1 SGDLS, CDR2 YYNGEE. V lost 3 bases, J lost 5 bases, and 18 bases lay in between. The CDR3 sequence: CASSGSLANGHNEQFF. The CDR3 DNA reads as TGTGCCAGCAGCGGATCCCTAGCGAACGGACACAATGAGCAGTTCTTC.

V is TRBV6-6 and J is TRBJ2-7; D may be TRBD2 (6 bases). Trimming took off 2 bases at V and 5 bases at J, with 16 bases between the two ends. CDR3 length: 15 amino acids. Germline-derived CDR1 and CDR2 are MNHNY and SVGAGI (reference sequence). CDR3: CASSYGEELVDEQYF. The CDR3 DNA reads as TGTGCCAGCAGTTACGGGGAGGAGTTGGTTGACGAGCAGTACTTC.

A single count supports this clone. The rearrangement links TRBV6-4 to TRBJ2-2, with 9 bases that match TRBD2. CDR1 is MRHNA and CDR2 is SNTAGT in the germline V gene. J gave up 4 bases and V 6 bases, and 3 bases lay outside the gene matches. The CDR3 extends over 14 amino acids. CDR3 region: CASRRGGGTGELFF. The CDR3 region has the DNA TGTGCCAGCAGGCGCGGGGGGGGCACCGGGGAGCTGTTTTTT.

This chain uses TRBV19 with TRBJ2-7; 9 nucleotides align to TRBD1. Germline trimming cut 4 bases from V and 3 bases from J; bases unmatched to any gene: 7. The CDR3 has 15 amino acids. Germline assignment: CDR1 LNHDA and CDR2 SQIVND (reference sequence). The CDR3 bases are TGTGCCAGTAGTAACCCGACAGGGGGTCTCTACGAGCAGTACTTC. This encodes CASSNPTGGLYEQYF.

The rearrangement joins TRBV11-3 to TRBJ2-3; perhaps TRBD2 as D (7 bases). V dropped 5 bases and J dropped 5 bases, with 20 bases sitting between them. The germline V gene encodes CDR1 SGHNT and CDR2 YENEEA. The CDR3 runs to 16 residues. The CDR3 coding sequence is TGTGCCAGCAGCAACACTAAAGGGGGGGCGGTAGATACGCAGTATTTT. It is translated as CASSNTKGGAVDTQYF.

The chain couples TRBV3-1 (or the pseudogene TRBV3-2) to TRBJ1-1, with D uncertain. Germline CDR1 is LGHDT and CDR2 is YNNKEL (reference sequence). V was cut by 0 bases and J by 11 bases, with 16 bases left in between. This CDR3 has 14 residues. CDR3 amino acids: CASSQDLVGAWAFF. The CDR3 region has the DNA TGTGCCAGCAGCCAAGATTTGGTGGGAGCTTGGGCTTTCTTT.

This chain uses TRBV6-5 with TRBJ1-1; 10 positions match TRBD1. CDR3 length: 14 amino acids. Trimming took 7 bases from V and 6 from J; bases not matched to a gene: 8. Germline values: CDR1 MNHEY, CDR2 SVGAGI. In DNA form, the CDR3 reads TGTGCCAGCACCGACGACAGGGGGCTGGCTGAAGCTTTCTTT. This translates into CASTDDRGLAEAFF.

This chain connects TRBV6-2 or TRBV6-3 to TRBJ2-3; 7 nucleotides line up with TRBD1. Germline-derived CDR1 and CDR2 are MNHEY and SVGEGT. The CDR3 length is 16 residues. The J segment lost 6 bases and the V segment lost 0 bases, leaving 9 bases of the junction unmatched. The CDR3 is CASSYSGQPRWDTQYF. The CDR3 DNA follows: TGTGCCAGCAGTTACTCGGGACAGCCCCGTTGGGATACGCAGTATTTT.